The next 31 T cell receptor beta chains were all read from a single sample in a study of shared clonotypes between healthy human individuals. The table came from immunoSEQ multiplex PCR; TCRdb's copy has only in-frame clones and leaves some out. This table has about 500,000 clones, roughly four fifths appearing once. The sequenced material came from PBMCs. These TCRs come from a woman between 40 and 50 years old in good health. Some clones in this sample may be carry-over from other donors' samples.

Of note for this clone: A read error may be the cause here, since a much bigger clone is one base away. The chain recombines TRBV27 with TRBJ2-1; D is ambiguous. In germline, CDR1 is MNHEY, CDR2 SMNVEV (reference sequence). The CDR3 has 14 residues. CDR3 nucleotide sequence: TGTGCCAGCAGTTTATCAGCCGCCGGAAATGGGCAGTTCTTC. Amino acid sequence: CASSLSAAGNGQFF.

As to this clone: One base separates it from a far larger clone, so it is likely a read error. Other nucleotide sequences from this sample produce the same CDR3. V usage is TRBV30 and J usage is TRBJ2-3, with D possibly being TRBD2 (5 bases). Germline CDR1 is GTSNPN and CDR2 is SVGIG (reference sequence). The CDR3 has 12 amino acids. The CDR3 spells CAWSMGADTQYF. The CDR3 DNA is TGTGCCTGGAGTATGGGAGCAGATACGCAGTACTTT.

The J gene is TRBJ2-3, the V gene TRBV9; 14 nucleotides line up with TRBD2. CDR1 is SGDLS and CDR2 is YYNGEE in the germline V gene. Trimming removed 4 bases from V and 1 base from J; junction bases left unmatched: 8. The CDR3 is made up of 18 amino acids. The DNA of the CDR3 is TGTGCCAGCAGCTCGAGACTAGCGGGAGGGCCCGGCACAGATACGCAGTATTTT. The encoded protein is CASSSRLAGGPGTDTQYF.

The gene calls are TRBV9 and TRBJ1-1; D not certain. Germline V gene lookup returns CDR1 SGDLS and CDR2 YYNGEE. The CDR3 loop spans 13 amino acids. Between the trimmed V and J ends, which lost 2 bases and 3 bases, there was a span of 8 bases. The CDR3 protein is CASSVTSDTEAFF. CDR3 DNA: TGTGCCAGCAGCGTTACGAGCGACACTGAAGCTTTCTTT.

The gene calls are TRBV4-1 and TRBJ2-7; D is undetermined. V was cut by 4 bases and J by 1 base, with 8 bases left in between. Germline values: CDR1 MGHRA, CDR2 YSYEKL. This CDR3 is 13 amino acids long. CDR3 DNA: TGCGCCAGCAGCCTACAGATTTCCTACGAGCAGTACTTC. Translated, it gives CASSLQISYEQYF.

A note on this clone: This likely reflects a read error, since a far larger clone is one base away. The same CDR3 also results from other DNA sequences found in this sample. V and J are TRBV2 and TRBJ2-5, with D possibly TRBD2 on 6 matching bases. The CDR3 totals 12 residues. The germline gives CDR1 SNHLY, CDR2 FYNNEI. The V end was cut by 7 bases, the J end by 8 bases, with 14 bases between. The CDR3 sequence: CASTGTGETQYF. The CDR3 DNA reads TGTGCCAGCACGGGGACGGGGGAAACCCAGTACTTC.

This clone was counted a single time. This chain links TRBV27 with TRBJ2-2; D unclear. The CDR3 covers 13 residues. Between the trimmed V and J ends, which lost 5 bases and 9 bases, there was a span of 13 bases. The germline V gene has CDR1 MNHEY and CDR2 SMNVEV (reference sequence). This chain's CDR3 is CASSTSPAWELFF. In DNA, the CDR3 is TGTGCCAGCAGTACATCACCAGCCTGGGAGCTGTTTTTT.

The chain employs TRBV5-1 and TRBJ2-5; possibly TRBD1 or TRBD2 for D (5 bases each). With 0 bases removed from V and 3 bases from J, the gap between germline ends came to 18 bases. The CDR3 spans 17 residues. Germline V gene lookup returns CDR1 SGHRS and CDR2 YFSETQ. The CDR3 sequence: CASSLGSRGVTKETQYF. CDR3 nucleotide sequence: TGCGCCAGCAGCTTGGGAAGTCGAGGGGTGACCAAAGAGACCCAGTACTTC. The whole variable domain, filled in from reference TRBV5-1 and TRBJ2-5, reads KAGVTQTPRYLIKTRGQQVTLSCSPISGHRSVSWYQQTPGQGLQFLFEYFSETQRNKGNFPGRFSGRQFSNSRSEMNVSTLELGDSALYLCASSLGSRGVTKETQYFGPGTRLLVL.

About this clone: Just one base apart from a much larger clone, this may be a read error. Other nucleotide sequences from this sample produce the same CDR3. The chain links TRBV10-3 to TRBJ2-7; 10 nucleotides agree with TRBD2. V shed 7 bases, J shed 7 bases, and the junction held 16 bases outside the gene matches. Per germline, CDR1 ENHRY and CDR2 SYGVKD. This CDR3 comprises 16 residues. The DNA for the CDR3 is TGTGCCATCACCCCATTGCCCAGCGGGAGGGCCGGTGAGCAGTACTTC. Protein sequence: CAITPLPSGRAGEQYF.

This sequence joins TRBV5-1 and TRBJ2-1; the D gene could be TRBD1 or TRBD2 (6 bases each). CDR1 and CDR2 (germline): SGHRS, YFSETQ. Trimming shortened V by 0 bases and J by 2 bases, and 18 bases separated the two germline ends. The CDR3 length is 18 residues. CDR3 protein: CASSLARGPRQPYNEQFF. The CDR3 nucleotides are TGCGCCAGCAGCTTGGCCCGGGGGCCTCGCCAGCCCTACAATGAGCAGTTCTTC.

In the case of this clone: This likely stems from a read error, as it lies one base from a far larger clone. Other nucleotide sequences from this sample produce the same CDR3. The chain joins TRBV25-1 to TRBJ2-6; D assignment may be TRBD1 or TRBD2 (5 bases each). Germline CDR1 reads MGHDK; CDR2 reads SYGVNS. V was clipped by 10 bases and J by 3 bases, with 19 bases between them. The CDR3 runs to 16 residues. The DNA for the CDR3 is TGTGCCACCTCCCCGCAGGGAGCGGATGGGGCCAACGTCCTGACTTTC. Its protein product is CATSPQGADGANVLTF.

With respect to this clone: It differs at one base from a far larger clone, so likely a read error. Other DNA sequences from this sample encode an identical CDR3 as well. This sequence joins TRBV19 and TRBJ2-3, with D possibly TRBD2 on 6 matching bases. The CDR3 loop spans 14 amino acids. Germline assignment: CDR1 LNHDA and CDR2 SQIVND (reference sequence). The CDR3: CASSVWEAPDTQYF. The CDR3 bases are TGTGCCAGTAGTGTGTGGGAGGCCCCAGATACGCAGTATTTC.

This rearrangement joins TRBV7-3 to TRBJ2-7; the D is unclear. V dropped 5 bases and J dropped 5 bases, with 22 bases sitting between them. Germline values: CDR1 SGHTA, CDR2 FQGTGA. The CDR3 contains 16 residues. The CDR3 DNA reads TGTGCCAGCAGCCACGGCCCGGGTGGAGCCGGCAACGAGCAGTACTTC. Amino acids: CASSHGPGGAGNEQYF.

The genes are TRBV11-3 and TRBJ1-1; D is unclear. From germline, CDR1 is SGHNT and CDR2 YENEEA. CDR3 length: 13 amino acids. Trimming took 4 bases from V and 2 from J, leaving 8 bases between them. The CDR3 reads CASSSEFNTEAFF. The DNA for the CDR3 is TGTGCCAGCAGCTCGGAATTCAACACTGAAGCTTTCTTT.

Comments on this clone: This sequence may be a read error, since a much larger clone differs from it by one base. The genes are TRBV5-1 and TRBJ2-5, with D tentatively TRBD1 or TRBD2 (5 bases each). Trimming pared 0 bases from V and 7 bases from J, leaving 22 bases between. The CDR3 is 17 amino acids. Germline-derived CDR1 and CDR2 are SGHRS and YFSETQ. CDR3: CASSLGPSGPTLGTQYF. CDR3 coding DNA: TGCGCCAGCAGCTTGGGCCCCTCGGGACCCACCCTTGGGACCCAGTACTTC.

In regard to this clone: This sequence is one base from a far larger clone and is likely a read error. J is TRBJ2-6 and V is TRBV6-4; D remains ambiguous. CDR1 is MRHNA, CDR2 SNTAGT, per germline. The CDR3 has 15 residues. The V and J ends lost 2 bases and 2 bases respectively, with 7 bases between them. CDR3 sequence (DNA): TGTGCCAGCAGTGACACGCGACCTGGGGCCAACGTCCTGACTTTC. Translation gives CASSDTRPGANVLTF.

Concerning this clone: This CDR3 is also generated by other DNA sequences in the sample. V usage is TRBV30 and J usage is TRBJ1-1; no reliable D call. In germline, CDR1 is GTSNPN, CDR2 SVGIG (reference sequence). V lost 2 bases and J lost 2, with 3 bases in between. This CDR3 contains 11 residues. CDR3 region: CAWSRNTEAFF. CDR3 bases: TGTGCCTGGAGTAGAAACACTGAAGCTTTCTTT.

The chain is built from TRBV28 and TRBJ1-4, with 10 nucleotides matching TRBD1. V gave up 5 bases and J gave up 15 bases; unmatched junction bases: 12. The CDR3 has 14 residues. Per germline, CDR1 MDHEN and CDR2 SYDVKM. CDR3 nucleotide sequence: TGTGCCAGCAGTAAACCCGACAGGGGGCTTATAATGTTTTTT. Protein product: CASSKPDRGLIMFF.

The rearrangement joins TRBV18 to TRBJ2-5; D is undetermined. The J call may be mistaken, given a closer DNA end match to TRBJ2-7. CDR3 length equals 11 residues. From germline, CDR1 is KGHSH and CDR2 LQKENI. The CDR3 sequence is CASSKDYEQYF. The CDR3 nucleotides read TGTGCCAGCTCAAAGGACTACGAGCAGTACTTC.

This clone appeared a few times. The V and J genes are TRBV6-1 and TRBJ2-3, with D tentatively TRBD1 (6 bases). This CDR3 is built from 12 residues. Germline assignment: CDR1 MNHNS and CDR2 SASEGT. V was shortened by 1 base and J by 15 bases, with 14 bases between the two germline ends. The CDR3 DNA follows: TGTGCCAGCAGTGAAGAAGTCCGAGGGACATATTTT. This sequence encodes CASSEEVRGTYF.

A single count supports this clone. This likely came from a read error, as a far larger clone is one base away. At the DNA level, this CDR3 is encoded by other sequences in the same sample as well. The CDR3 is CASSAVGLPDGEDWTGELFF. The CDR3 nucleotides are TGTGCCAGCAGCGCTGTTGGTCTACCAGACGGGGAGGATTGGACCGGGGAGCTGTTTTTT. The chain is built from TRBV2 and TRBJ2-2, with D perhaps TRBD2 (6 bases). The V and J ends lost 6 bases and 5 bases respectively, with 31 bases between them. The germline V gene encodes CDR1 SNHLY and CDR2 FYNNEI. The CDR3 totals 20 residues.

This sequence joins TRBV30 and TRBJ1-2; 7 bases match TRBD1. CDR3 length equals 14 residues. V lost 8 bases and J lost 5; bases outside the gene matches: 14. Germline CDR1 and CDR2: GTSNPN and SVGIG (reference sequence). CDR3 sequence reads: CAAPPVGGSYGYTF. The CDR3 nucleotides read TGTGCCGCCCCCCCGGTAGGGGGCTCTTATGGCTACACCTTC. Using reference TRBV30 and TRBJ1-2 for the parts outside the CDR3, the full variable domain is SQTIHQWPATLVQPVGSPLSLECTVEGTSNPNLYWYRQAAGRGLQLLFYSVGIGQISSEVPQNLSASRPQDRQFILSSKKLLLSDSGFYLCAAPPVGGSYGYTFGSGTRLTVV.

This clone has just one count. The chain is built from TRBV7-6 and TRBJ1-3, with D possibly being TRBD1 (5 bases). Per the germline V gene, CDR1 is SGHVS and CDR2 is FNYEAQ. There are 14 residues in the CDR3. Trimming left V 6 bases short and J 0 bases short, with 9 bases between. The CDR3 DNA is TGTGCCAGCAGTCCAGGGAACTCTGGAAACACCATATATTTT. Amino acid sequence: CASSPGNSGNTIYF.

V gene TRBV5-5 combines with J gene TRBJ2-7; D is perhaps TRBD1 (5 bases). This CDR3 spans 12 amino acids. CDR1 is SGHKS and CDR2 is YYEKEE in the germline V gene (reference sequence). V was clipped by 4 bases and J by 6 bases, with 11 bases between them. The CDR3 DNA is TGTGCCAGCAGCATGGGTGGGGCCGAGCAGTACTTC. It codes for CASSMGGAEQYF. Full variable domain (rest looked up from reference TRBV5-5 and TRBJ2-7): DAGVTQSPTHLIKTRGQQVTLRCSPISGHKSVSWYQQVLGQGPQFIFQYYEKEERGRGNFPDRFSARQFPNYSSELNVNALLLGDSALYLCASSMGGAEQYFGPGTRLTVT.

The rearrangement uses TRBV11-2 and TRBJ1-1; no firm D call. Germline V gene sequence: CDR1 SGHAT, CDR2 FQNNGV. This CDR3 spans 13 amino acids. V was pared by 3 bases and J by 3 bases, with 8 bases between. The DNA of the CDR3 is TGTGCCAGCAGCTTCTCTCAGGACACTGAAGCTTTCTTT. Its translation: CASSFSQDTEAFF.

V and J are TRBV5-5 and TRBJ2-1; D gene ambiguous. CDR1 is SGHKS and CDR2 is YYEKEE in the germline V gene (reference sequence). The CDR3 spans 14 residues. Trimming took 0 bases from V and 6 from J, leaving 10 bases between them. Written as DNA, the CDR3 is TGTGCCAGCAGCTTGGGTTTTGGCTTCAATGAGCAGTTCTTC. It encodes CASSLGFGFNEQFF.

With respect to this clone: Its ends do not fully match the called genes, so a read error is possible. V gene TRBV7-7 combines with J gene TRBJ1-2; 8 bases line up with TRBD1. This CDR3 spans 17 amino acids. CDR1 and CDR2 (germline): SSHAT, FNYEAQ (reference sequence). CDR3 amino acids: CASSCTGGLAANYGYTF. CDR3 sequence (DNA): TGTGCTAGCAGCTGTACAGGGGGTCTGGCAGCTAACTATGGCTACACCTTC. The entire variable domain, with the rest obtained from reference TRBV7-7 and TRBJ1-2, is as follows: GAGVSQSPRYKVTKRGQDVTLRCDPISSHATLYWYQQALGQGPEFLTYFNYEAQPDKSGLPSDRFSAERPEGSISTLTIQRTEQRDSAMYRCASSCTGGLAANYGYTFGSGTRLTVV.

CDR3 bases: TGTGCCAGCTCACCAGGACAGGGCTTAGGAGAAAAACTGTTTTTT. Its translation: CASSPGQGLGEKLFF. The chain carries TRBV18 and TRBJ1-4; TRBD1 matches at 8 bases. This CDR3 region has 15 residues. Germline loops: CDR1 KGHSH, CDR2 LQKENI. The J segment lost 8 bases and the V segment lost 2 bases, leaving 7 bases of the junction unmatched.

This clone showed up just once. The V gene is TRBV28, the J gene TRBJ2-7, with no clear D. Deletions cut 3 bases from V and 5 bases from J, with 20 bases between. This CDR3 is 16 amino acids long. Germline V gene data show CDR1 as MDHEN and CDR2 as SYDVKM. CDR3: CASSFERSSPINEQYF. CDR3 nucleotide sequence: TGTGCCAGCAGTTTTGAGCGCTCAAGCCCAATCAACGAGCAGTACTTC.

Only one count was recorded for this clone. The chain couples TRBV5-8 to TRBJ2-6; D possibly corresponds to TRBD1 (5 bases). This CDR3 is 16 amino acids long. CDR1 and CDR2 (germline): SGHTS, YDEGEE. Trimming stripped 2 bases from V and 0 bases from J, with 9 bases between. This CDR3 reads CASSFFQGSGANVLTF. In nucleotides, the CDR3 is TGTGCCAGCAGCTTTTTCCAGGGCTCTGGGGCCAACGTCCTGACTTTC.

In the case of this clone: With a far larger clone one base away, a read error is the likely cause. The CDR3 end shows no conserved phenylalanine or tryptophan, and so a read error is likely. The chain has TRBV7-9 and TRBJ1-2; no clear D. The germline V gene encodes CDR1 SEHNR and CDR2 FQNEAQ (reference sequence). The CDR3 runs 14 residues. Trimming pared 5 bases from V and 0 bases from J, leaving 10 bases between. Here the CDR3 DNA reads TGTGCCAGCAGCCACGCCGTTTCTAACTATGGCTACACCCTC. As protein: CASSHAVSNYGYTL.